The present entry profiles one TCR beta chain with its context. V was pared by 1 base and J by 3 bases, with 3 bases between. There are 12 residues in the CDR3. The germline V gene encodes CDR1 MGHRA and CDR2 YSYEKL. The PCR was carried out with 60 Vbeta primers and 13 Jbeta primers. Clones were read by immunoSEQ multiplex PCR, and TCRdb kept only the in-frame ones, dropping some. This sample has some 140,000 clones, with 60% to 85% found just once. The entry originates in a study of cytomegalovirus exposure and HLA in healthy donors. This clonotype was sampled from a man aged 18 to 29 in good health and CMV-seronegative. Material: PBMCs. The V gene is TRBV4-1, the J gene TRBJ1-1; D uncertain. CDR3 protein: CASSQAHTEAFF. The CDR3 bases are TGCGCCAGCAGCCAAGCTCACACTGAAGCTTTCTTT.